This is a list of T cell receptor beta chains from one sample in a study of cytomegalovirus exposure and HLA in healthy donors. Clones were sequenced by immunoSEQ multiplex PCR, and TCRdb holds only the in-frame ones, with some missing. The data contain about 220,000 clones, 85% to 95% of them singletons. What was sequenced was PBMCs. The receptors come from a young woman in good health and CMV-seronegative. The conserved cysteine and the conserved F or W are not part of the CDR3 here. Fields, in order: J gene, V gene, CDR3 protein.

j_gene: TRBJ2-7; v_gene: TRBV7-2; CDR3aa: ASSSPGHRSYEQY
j_gene: TRBJ2-6; v_gene: TRBV6-1; CDR3aa: ASSASVTNVLT
j_gene: TRBJ1-2; v_gene: TRBV7-2; CDR3aa: ASSSRGANYGYT
j_gene: TRBJ2-7; v_gene: TRBV7-2; CDR3aa: ASSLRPGLAGVYEQY
j_gene: TRBJ2-3; v_gene: TRBV9; CDR3aa: ASSERPGLAAFTDTQY
j_gene: TRBJ2-1; v_gene: TRBV7-6; CDR3aa: ASSLDAGADEQF
j_gene: TRBJ2-1; v_gene: TRBV9; CDR3aa: ASSLDSGVYNEQF
j_gene: TRBJ1-1; v_gene: TRBV9; CDR3aa: ASSVGLEGTEAF
j_gene: TRBJ2-7; v_gene: TRBV27; CDR3aa: ASSSLGTGRRQY
j_gene: TRBJ1-2; v_gene: TRBV6-6; CDR3aa: ASSYSRTGEGYGYT
j_gene: TRBJ1-1; v_gene: TRBV4-1; CDR3aa: ASSQRTGGTEAF
j_gene: TRBJ1-6; v_gene: TRBV6-5; CDR3aa: ASGRSRESLRLH
j_gene: TRBJ1-6; v_gene: TRBV28; CDR3aa: ASSLPRGNSPLH
j_gene: TRBJ2-1; v_gene: TRBV6-1; CDR3aa: ASSEADGTYNEQF
j_gene: TRBJ2-2; v_gene: TRBV9; CDR3aa: ASSSIAQRANTGELF
j_gene: TRBJ2-6; v_gene: TRBV19; CDR3aa: ASGDSPFSGANVLT
j_gene: TRBJ1-5; v_gene: TRBV6-5; CDR3aa: ASSYSYNQPQH
j_gene: TRBJ1-3; v_gene: TRBV5-1; CDR3aa: ASSLAESSGNTIY
j_gene: TRBJ2-2; v_gene: TRBV28; CDR3aa: ASRPLTWGGGELF
j_gene: TRBJ1-2; v_gene: TRBV15; CDR3aa: ATSSRDSPLLDGYT
j_gene: TRBJ2-7; v_gene: TRBV7-2; CDR3aa: ASSLTPQGYEQY
j_gene: TRBJ2-1; v_gene: TRBV7-3; CDR3aa: ASSLVPSGYNEQF
j_gene: TRBJ2-2; v_gene: TRBV11-2; CDR3aa: ASSLALRLTEVRELF
j_gene: TRBJ2-1; v_gene: TRBV9; CDR3aa: ASSVMGLAAHNEQF
j_gene: TRBJ2-3; v_gene: TRBV27; CDR3aa: ASSLLGVAGGGDTQY
j_gene: TRBJ2-3; v_gene: TRBV4-1; CDR3aa: ASSQDSTAGGPDTQY
j_gene: TRBJ2-7; v_gene: TRBV27; CDR3aa: ASSPSRTRLAGPPRYEQY
j_gene: TRBJ2-1; v_gene: TRBV30; CDR3aa: AWATGAGFNEQF
j_gene: TRBJ2-3; v_gene: TRBV30; CDR3aa: AWSGGIGNTQY
j_gene: TRBJ2-2; v_gene: TRBV27; CDR3aa: ASSHGLAGDTGELF
j_gene: TRBJ1-5; v_gene: TRBV15; CDR3aa: ATSRASGIQPQH
j_gene: TRBJ2-1; v_gene: TRBV6-1; CDR3aa: ASSDTGYNEQF
j_gene: TRBJ1-2; v_gene: TRBV5-1; CDR3aa: ASSSGPGSYGYT
j_gene: TRBJ2-3; v_gene: TRBV6-5; CDR3aa: ASNRGSTDTQY
j_gene: TRBJ1-5; v_gene: TRBV5-8; CDR3aa: ASSLGQVFNQPQH
j_gene: TRBJ2-7; v_gene: TRBV5-4; CDR3aa: ASSFGANYEQY
j_gene: TRBJ2-7; v_gene: TRBV15; CDR3aa: ATSTTYEQY
j_gene: TRBJ2-5; v_gene: TRBV6-1; CDR3aa: ASLSTGAEETQY
j_gene: TRBJ2-2; v_gene: TRBV9; CDR3aa: ASSVEKQFTGELF
j_gene: TRBJ1-4; v_gene: TRBV5-5; CDR3aa: ASSSDRYQNVEKLF
j_gene: TRBJ1-6; v_gene: TRBV7-3; CDR3aa: ASSLTTSSPLH
j_gene: TRBJ1-4; v_gene: TRBV30; CDR3aa: AWSVGGGNEKLF
j_gene: TRBJ2-6; v_gene: TRBV7-2; CDR3aa: ASSSTGVFSGANVLT
j_gene: TRBJ1-2; v_gene: TRBV10-1; CDR3aa: ASSEPDGNYNYGYT
j_gene: TRBJ2-2; v_gene: TRBV10-2; CDR3aa: ASTVGLAGNTGELF
j_gene: TRBJ2-2; v_gene: TRBV7-3; CDR3aa: ASRRDSNTGELF
j_gene: TRBJ2-3; v_gene: TRBV7-6; CDR3aa: ASSLYRPLSAKGSADTQY
j_gene: TRBJ2-2; v_gene: TRBV10-1; CDR3aa: ASSLYSGTGELF
j_gene: TRBJ2-1; v_gene: TRBV10-2; CDR3aa: ASSSLNSYNEQF
j_gene: TRBJ2-3; v_gene: TRBV29-1; CDR3aa: SVEKGSGRLDTQY
j_gene: TRBJ1-2; v_gene: TRBV19; CDR3aa: ASSIGTVNYGYT
j_gene: TRBJ1-3; v_gene: TRBV5-4; CDR3aa: ASFPQGRNGNTIY
j_gene: TRBJ2-3; v_gene: TRBV11-2; CDR3aa: ASSSGTSGRSTQY
j_gene: TRBJ1-5; v_gene: TRBV5-6; CDR3aa: ASSLGGQGNQPQH
j_gene: TRBJ2-7; v_gene: TRBV2; CDR3aa: ASSEFRTASSYEQY
j_gene: TRBJ2-3; v_gene: TRBV19; CDR3aa: ASTEWGRGTDTQY
j_gene: TRBJ2-7; v_gene: TRBV10-2; CDR3aa: ASTQGTLVEQY
j_gene: TRBJ1-2; v_gene: TRBV19; CDR3aa: ASSILGRYYT
j_gene: TRBJ1-5; v_gene: TRBV5-6; CDR3aa: ASSSTGIGQPQH
j_gene: TRBJ1-1; v_gene: TRBV14; CDR3aa: ASSPRQGYTEAF